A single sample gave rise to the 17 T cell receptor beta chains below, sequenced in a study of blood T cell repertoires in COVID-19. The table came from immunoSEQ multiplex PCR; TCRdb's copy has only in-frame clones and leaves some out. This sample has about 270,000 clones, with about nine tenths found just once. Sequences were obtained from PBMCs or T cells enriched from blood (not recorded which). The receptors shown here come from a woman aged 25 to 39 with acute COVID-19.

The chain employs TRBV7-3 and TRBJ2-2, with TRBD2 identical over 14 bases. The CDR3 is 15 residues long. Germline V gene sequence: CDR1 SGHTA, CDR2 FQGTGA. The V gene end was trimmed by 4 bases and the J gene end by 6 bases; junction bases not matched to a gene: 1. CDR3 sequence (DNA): TGTGCCAGCAGCTCGGGACTAGCGGGAGCCGGGGAGCTGTTTTTT. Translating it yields CASSSGLAGAGELFF.

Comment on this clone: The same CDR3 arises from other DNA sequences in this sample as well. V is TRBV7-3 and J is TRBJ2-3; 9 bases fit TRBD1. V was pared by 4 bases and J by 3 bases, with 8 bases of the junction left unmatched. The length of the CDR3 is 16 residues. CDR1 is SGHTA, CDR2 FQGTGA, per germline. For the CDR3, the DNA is TGTGCCAGCAGCTCAAATCCCGGACAGGGGACAGATACGCAGTATTTT. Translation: CASSSNPGQGTDTQYF.

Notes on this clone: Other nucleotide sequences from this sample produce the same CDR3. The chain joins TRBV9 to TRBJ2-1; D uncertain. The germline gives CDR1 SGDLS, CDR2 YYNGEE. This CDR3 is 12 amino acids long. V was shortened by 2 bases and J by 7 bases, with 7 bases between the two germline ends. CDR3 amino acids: CASSVVENEQFF. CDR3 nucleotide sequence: TGTGCCAGCAGCGTCGTGGAGAATGAGCAGTTCTTC.

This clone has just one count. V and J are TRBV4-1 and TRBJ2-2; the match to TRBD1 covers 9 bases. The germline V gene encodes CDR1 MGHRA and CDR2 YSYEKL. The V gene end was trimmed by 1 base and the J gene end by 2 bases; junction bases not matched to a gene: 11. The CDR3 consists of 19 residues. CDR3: CASSQGAHTGGNNTGELFF. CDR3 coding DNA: TGCGCCAGCAGCCAAGGAGCTCACACAGGGGGCAATAACACCGGGGAGCTGTTTTTT.

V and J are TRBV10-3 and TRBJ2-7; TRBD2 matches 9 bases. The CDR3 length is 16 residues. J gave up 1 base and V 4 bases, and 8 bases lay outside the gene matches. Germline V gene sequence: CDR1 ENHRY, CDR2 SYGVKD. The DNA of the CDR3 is TGTGCCATCAGTGTGAGTCCTAGCGGGGCGTCCTACGAGCAGTACTTC. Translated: CAISVSPSGASYEQYF.

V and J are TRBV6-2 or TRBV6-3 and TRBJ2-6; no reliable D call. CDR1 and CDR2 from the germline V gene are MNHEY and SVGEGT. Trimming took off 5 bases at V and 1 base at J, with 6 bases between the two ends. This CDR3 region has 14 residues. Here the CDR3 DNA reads TGTGCCAGCAGTAGAACTTCTGGGGCCAACGTCCTGACTTTC. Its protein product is CASSRTSGANVLTF.

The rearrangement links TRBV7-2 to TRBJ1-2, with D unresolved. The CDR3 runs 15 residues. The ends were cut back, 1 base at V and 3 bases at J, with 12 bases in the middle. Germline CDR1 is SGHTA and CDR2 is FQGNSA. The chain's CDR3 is CASSLGSERYYGYTF. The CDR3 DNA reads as TGTGCCAGCAGCTTAGGGTCTGAGCGGTACTATGGCTACACCTTC. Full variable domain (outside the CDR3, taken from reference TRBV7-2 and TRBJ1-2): GAGVSQSPSNKVTEKGKDVELRCDPISGHTALYWYRQSLGQGLEFLIYFQGNSAPDKSGLPSDRFSAERTGGSVSTLTIQRTQQEDSAVYLCASSLGSERYYGYTFGSGTRLTVV.

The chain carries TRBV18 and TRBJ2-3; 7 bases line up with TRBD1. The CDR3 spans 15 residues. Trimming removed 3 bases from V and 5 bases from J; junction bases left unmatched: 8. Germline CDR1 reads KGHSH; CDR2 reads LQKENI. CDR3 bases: TGTGCCAGCTCACCTAGTATAGGGACAGAAGATACGCAGTATTTT. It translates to CASSPSIGTEDTQYF.

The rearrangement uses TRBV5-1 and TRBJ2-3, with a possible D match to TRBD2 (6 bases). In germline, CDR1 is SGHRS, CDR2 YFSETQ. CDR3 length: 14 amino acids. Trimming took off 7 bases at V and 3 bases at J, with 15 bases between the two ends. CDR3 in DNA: TGCGCCAGCGGTCGCGGGACGTGGACAGATACGCAGTATTTT. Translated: CASGRGTWTDTQYF.

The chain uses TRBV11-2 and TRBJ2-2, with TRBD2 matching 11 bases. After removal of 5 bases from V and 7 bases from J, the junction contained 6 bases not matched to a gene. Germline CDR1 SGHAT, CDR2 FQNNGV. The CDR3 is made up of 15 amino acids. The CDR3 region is CASSHSGRADGELFF. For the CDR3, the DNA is TGTGCCAGCAGCCATAGCGGGAGGGCCGACGGGGAGCTGTTTTTT.

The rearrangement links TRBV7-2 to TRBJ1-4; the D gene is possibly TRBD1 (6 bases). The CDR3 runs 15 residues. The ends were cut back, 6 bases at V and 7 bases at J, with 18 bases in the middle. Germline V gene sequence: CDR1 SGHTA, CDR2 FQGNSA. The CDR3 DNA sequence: TGTGCCAGCAGTGTTCTCGGGGGGCAGGTTGAAAAACTGTTTTTT. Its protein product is CASSVLGGQVEKLFF.

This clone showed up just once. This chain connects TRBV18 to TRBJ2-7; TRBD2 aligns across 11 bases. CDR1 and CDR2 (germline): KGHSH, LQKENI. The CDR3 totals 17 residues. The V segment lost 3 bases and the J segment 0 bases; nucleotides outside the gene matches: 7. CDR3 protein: CASSPLPGTSGSYEQYF. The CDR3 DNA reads TGTGCCAGCTCACCCTTACCCGGGACTAGCGGCTCCTACGAGCAGTACTTC.

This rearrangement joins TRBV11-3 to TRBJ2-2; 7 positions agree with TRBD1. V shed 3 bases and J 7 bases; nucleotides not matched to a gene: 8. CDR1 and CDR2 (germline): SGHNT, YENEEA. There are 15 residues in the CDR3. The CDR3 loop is CASSFGTALGGELFF. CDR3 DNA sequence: TGTGCCAGCAGCTTTGGGACAGCCCTTGGCGGGGAGCTGTTTTTT.

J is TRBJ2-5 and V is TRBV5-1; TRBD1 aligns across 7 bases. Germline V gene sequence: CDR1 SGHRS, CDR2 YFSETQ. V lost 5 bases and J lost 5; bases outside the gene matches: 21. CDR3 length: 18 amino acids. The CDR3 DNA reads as TGCGCCAGCAGACGAGTCCGGGACAGTAAAACCCAGGGGGAGACCCAGTACTTC. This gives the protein CASRRVRDSKTQGETQYF. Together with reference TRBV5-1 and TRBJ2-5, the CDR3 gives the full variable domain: KAGVTQTPRYLIKTRGQQVTLSCSPISGHRSVSWYQQTPGQGLQFLFEYFSETQRNKGNFPGRFSGRQFSNSRSEMNVSTLELGDSALYLCASRRVRDSKTQGETQYFGPGTRLLVL.

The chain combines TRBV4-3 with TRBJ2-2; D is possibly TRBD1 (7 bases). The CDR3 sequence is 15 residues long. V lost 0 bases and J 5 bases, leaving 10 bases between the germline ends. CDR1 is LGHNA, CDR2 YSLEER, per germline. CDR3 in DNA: TGCGCCAGCAGCCAAGAGGAGGGGGCTACCGGGGAGCTGTTTTTT. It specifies CASSQEEGATGELFF.

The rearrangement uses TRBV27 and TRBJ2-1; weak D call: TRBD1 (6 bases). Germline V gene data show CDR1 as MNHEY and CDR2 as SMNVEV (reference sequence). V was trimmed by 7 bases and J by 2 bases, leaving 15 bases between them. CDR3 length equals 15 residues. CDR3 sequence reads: CASKLFGGAYNEQFF. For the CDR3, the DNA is TGTGCCAGCAAACTCTTTGGGGGCGCCTACAATGAGCAGTTCTTC.

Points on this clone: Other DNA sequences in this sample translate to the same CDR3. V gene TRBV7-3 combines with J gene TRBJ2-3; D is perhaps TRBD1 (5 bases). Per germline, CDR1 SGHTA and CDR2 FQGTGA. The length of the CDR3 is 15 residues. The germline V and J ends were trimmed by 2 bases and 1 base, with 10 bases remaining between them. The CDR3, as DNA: TGTGCCAGCAGCTTACAGGGTGGGGGCACAGATACGCAGTATTTT. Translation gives CASSLQGGGTDTQYF.